These 18 T cell receptor beta chains share one sample of origin, sequenced in a study of CD8 T cells in ankylosing spondylitis. TCRdb called the 5' RACE reads again in MiXCR, with one record for every CDR3 protein. The sample consists of 150,000 to 200,000 distinct CDR3 sequences, 15% to 20% of them appearing once. Sequenced material: blood, either unsorted or a sorted T cell fraction (not recorded which). These receptors were obtained from a male donor aged 10-30 years with ankylosing spondylitis or in good health (not recorded which).

This clonotype was counted at least ten times. J is TRBJ2-5 and V is TRBV7-9, with D possibly being TRBD2 (5 bases). The germline V and J ends were trimmed by 5 bases and 5 bases, with 12 bases remaining between them. The length of the CDR3 is 13 residues. Germline V gene data show CDR1 as SEHNR and CDR2 as FQNEAQ (reference sequence). The CDR3 sequence is CASSLRVVETQYF. The CDR3 bases are TGTGCCAGCAGCCTGCGGGTGGTTGAGACCCAGTACTTC. Using reference TRBV7-9 and TRBJ2-5 for the parts outside the CDR3, the full variable domain is DTGVSQNPRHKITKRGQNVTFRCDPISEHNRLYWYRQTLGQGPEFLTYFQNEAQLEKSRLLSDRFSAERPKGSFSTLEIQRTEQGDSAMYLCASSLRVVETQYFGPGTRLLVL.

The sample holds many counts of this clonotype. The V gene is TRBV3-1, the J gene TRBJ2-6, with a possible D match to TRBD2 (5 bases). Trimming stripped 4 bases from V and 1 base from J, with 14 bases between. Looked up from germline, CDR1 is LGHDT and CDR2 is YNNKEL (reference sequence). The CDR3 has 17 residues. Here the CDR3 reads CASSLTRAVSGANVLTF. The CDR3 DNA reads TGTGCCAGCAGCCTCACTAGGGCCGTATCTGGGGCCAACGTCCTGACTTTC.

In this sample, this clonotype turned up many times. V is TRBV4-3 and J is TRBJ2-2; possible D gene TRBD2, 5 bases. The CDR3 extends over 15 amino acids. In germline, CDR1 is LGHNA, CDR2 YSLEER. Deletions cut 1 base from V and 4 bases from J, with 10 bases between. CDR3 amino acids: CASSQGGRLTGELFF. The CDR3 nucleotides are TGCGCCAGCAGCCAAGGCGGGCGCCTCACCGGGGAGCTGTTTTTT.

This clonotype was seen ten or more times. This sequence joins TRBV21-1 and TRBJ2-7; no check of the table's D call, TRBD2, against the DNA was made. TRBV21-1 is tagged as a pseudogene. This CDR3 is built from 18 residues. As DNA, the CDR3 is TGTGCCAGCAGCAAACGGCTCGTCTCGGGTGTCGAGGGCTACGAGCAGTACGTC. As protein: CASSKRLVSGVEGYEQYV.

V gene TRBV20-1 combines with J gene TRBJ2-1, with TRBD2 identical over 7 bases. CDR3 length: 11 residues. With 0 bases clipped from V and 12 bases from J, the junction kept 2 bases outside the gene matches. Germline values: CDR1 DFQATT, CDR2 SNEGSKA (reference sequence). The CDR3 DNA is TGCAGTGCTAGAGATAGCGGGCGGCAGTTCTTC. Amino acid sequence: CSARDSGRQFF.

This clonotype occurred many times. DNA of the CDR3: TGTGCCAGCAGCGTAAGGGACTCAGACTACGAGCAGTACTTC. Its protein product is CASSVRDSDYEQYF. This sequence joins TRBV9 and TRBJ2-7; D possibly corresponds to TRBD2 (6 bases). In germline, CDR1 is SGDLS, CDR2 YYNGEE. The germline V and J ends were trimmed by 1 base and 3 bases, with 11 bases remaining between them. The CDR3 totals 14 residues.

This clonotype appeared many times. V gene TRBV12-3 or TRBV12-4 combines with J gene TRBJ2-1, with 7 bases fitting TRBD2. The CDR3 has 12 amino acids. V lost 6 bases and J lost 10; bases outside the gene matches: 6. DNA for the CDR3: TGTGCCAGCAGCCCTCTGGGGGGGGAGCAGTTCTTC. This sequence encodes CASSPLGGEQFF.

There are many counts of this clonotype. The chain uses TRBV29-1 and TRBJ2-1; 9 nucleotides match TRBD2. The germline gives CDR1 SQVTM, CDR2 ANQGSEA. V lost 4 bases, J lost 13 bases, and 8 bases stayed unmatched. The CDR3 spans 12 residues. CDR3 amino acids: CSVGGGRAAQFF. The CDR3 DNA follows: TGCAGCGTTGGTGGCGGGAGGGCCGCTCAGTTCTTC.

This clonotype was counted ten times or more. The rearrangement links TRBV12-3 or TRBV12-4 to TRBJ2-7; 9 positions agree with TRBD2. The J segment lost 6 bases and the V segment lost 5 bases, leaving 5 bases of the junction unmatched. The CDR3 has 13 amino acids. CDR3 sequence reads: CASSGTSSGEQYF. The CDR3 DNA reads TGTGCCAGCAGTGGGACTAGCTCTGGCGAGCAGTACTTC.

This clonotype occurred many times. The CDR3 DNA is TGCGCCAGCAGCCAAGATCCTCTCCAAGAGACCCAGTACTTC. Protein sequence: CASSQDPLQETQYF. The chain joins TRBV4-1 to TRBJ2-5; D unresolved. Trimming shortened V by 0 bases and J by 1 base, and 6 bases separated the two germline ends. CDR1 and CDR2 (germline): MGHRA, YSYEKL. CDR3 length: 14 amino acids.

Ten or more counts support this clonotype. The chain uses TRBV11-2 and TRBJ1-1; D is unclear. The CDR3 spans 13 residues. Between the trimmed V and J ends, which lost 2 bases and 5 bases, there was a span of 9 bases. Germline lookup yields CDR1 SGHAT and CDR2 FQNNGV. DNA of the CDR3: TGTGCCAGCAGCTTAACTCTTGGGACTGAAGCTTTCTTT. Its translation: CASSLTLGTEAFF.

The CDR3 loop reads CASHRGGLGPYEQYF. As DNA, the CDR3 is TGTGCCAGCCATAGGGGGGGACTGGGCCCGTACGAGCAGTACTTC. The chain links TRBV6-5 to TRBJ2-7; weak D call: TRBD2 (7 bases). CDR1 and CDR2 from the germline V gene are MNHEY and SVGAGI. V shed 8 bases and J shed 4 bases, with 21 bases lying between them. The CDR3 runs to 15 residues.

At least ten counts were recorded for this clonotype. The V and J genes are TRBV7-2 and TRBJ1-6; tentatively, D is TRBD1 (6 bases). V was cut by 1 base and J by 7 bases, with 14 bases left in between. There are 16 residues in the CDR3. Germline V gives CDR1 SGHTA, CDR2 FQGNSA. This chain's CDR3 is CASSLVGDTGNSPLHF. DNA of the CDR3: TGTGCCAGCAGCTTAGTAGGGGACACTGGCAATTCACCCCTCCACTTT.

The J gene is TRBJ2-7, the V gene TRBV2; D possibly corresponds to TRBD2 (6 bases). The V gene's germline CDR1 is SNHLY and CDR2 FYNNEI. This CDR3 comprises 13 residues. The ends were cut back, 6 bases at V and 3 bases at J, with 12 bases in the middle. This CDR3 is CASSGSPFYEQYV. DNA for the CDR3: TGTGCCAGCAGCGGGAGCCCCTTCTACGAGCAGTACGTC.

This clonotype was picked up many times. The chain links TRBV12-3 or TRBV12-4 to TRBJ2-5; no clear D. CDR3 length: 13 residues. Deletions cut 5 bases from V and 5 bases from J, with 12 bases between. CDR3 coding DNA: TGTGCCAGCAGTCCCCTCAGCCGTGAGACCCAGTACTTC. Its protein is CASSPLSRETQYF.

This clonotype was recorded at least ten times. The J gene is TRBJ2-3, the V gene TRBV12-3 or TRBV12-4; 7 nucleotides match TRBD2. Germline trimming cut 10 bases from V and 0 bases from J; bases unmatched to any gene: 7. The CDR3 extends over 14 amino acids. The CDR3: CATSGSASTDTQYF. The CDR3 DNA is TGTGCCACTAGCGGATCGGCTAGCACAGATACGCAGTATTTT.

This clonotype was counted at least ten times. CDR3 residues: CASSTGGTLATNEKLFF. CDR3 DNA: TGTGCCAGTTCCACAGGGGGGACCCTGGCAACTAATGAAAAACTGTTTTTT. The chain employs TRBV25-1 and TRBJ1-4; 8 bases agree with TRBD1. V lost 9 bases to trimming and J lost 0 bases; unmatched junction nucleotides: 12. CDR1 is MGHDK, CDR2 SYGVNS, per germline. The CDR3 runs to 17 residues.

The table lists this clonotype with many counts. The chain has TRBV20-1 and TRBJ2-1; TRBD2 matches 7 bases. Per the germline V gene, CDR1 is DFQATT and CDR2 is SNEGSKA (reference sequence). V was pared by 3 bases and J by 0 bases, with 8 bases of the junction left unmatched. The CDR3 covers 16 residues. CDR3 sequence: CSARDIRTSSYNEQFF. The CDR3 DNA is TGCAGTGCTAGGGACATCCGGACTAGCTCCTACAATGAGCAGTTCTTC.